The next 20 T cell receptor beta chains were all read from a single sample in a study of CD8+CD57+ T cells in acquired aplastic anemia. Profiling that covered TCR beta VDJ and CDR3 relied on genomic DNA as its template. Via MiXCR, TCRdb re-called the reads, giving one row per CDR3 protein. The sample comprises around 140,000 distinct CDR3 sequences, less than 45% of which are singletons, and more than 7% rests with the top ten. Sequences were obtained from sorted CD4+, CD8+, or CD8+CD57+ T cells (not recorded which) from PBMCs. Receptors originate from a human donor in good health, serving as a control.

The genes are TRBV10-3 and TRBJ1-2, with D perhaps matching TRBD1 (5 bases). With 0 bases removed from V and 2 bases from J, the gap between germline ends came to 10 bases. The CDR3 is made up of 15 amino acids. CDR1 is ENHRY and CDR2 is SYGVKD in the germline V gene. The CDR3, as DNA: TGTGCCATCAGTGAGTCCCGACAGAACAACTATGGCTACACCTTC. Its translation is CAISESRQNNYGYTF.

Many counts were recorded for this clonotype. This rearrangement joins TRBV3-1 to TRBJ1-2; D may be TRBD1 (5 bases). Looked up from germline, CDR1 is LGHDT and CDR2 is YNNKEL (reference sequence). There are 13 residues in the CDR3. Trimming removed 4 bases at V and 7 bases at J, with 13 bases between. CDR3 protein: CASSLVGGGGYTF. The CDR3 bases are TGTGCCAGCAGCCTTGTCGGGGGGGGTGGCTACACCTTC.

The chain uses TRBV29-1 and TRBJ2-7; D unresolved. Near its end, the DNA agrees better with TRBJ2-5, so the J call may be wrong. This CDR3 is 12 amino acids long. The germline gives CDR1 SQVTM, CDR2 ANQGSEA. The CDR3 sequence is CSVGWKQETQYF. In DNA, the CDR3 is TGCAGCGTTGGTTGGAAACAAGAGACCCAGTACTTC.

This clonotype occurred a few times. The gene calls are TRBV11-2 and TRBJ1-3, with 9 bases that match TRBD1. The CDR3 is 16 amino acids. In germline, CDR1 is SGHAT, CDR2 FQNNGV. The V and J ends lost 6 bases and 2 bases, in that order; junction bases with no gene match: 8. The CDR3 protein is CASRDPGTGPGNTIYF. CDR3 in DNA: TGTGCCAGCAGAGACCCCGGGACAGGGCCTGGAAACACCATATATTTT.

In this sample, this clonotype turned up many times. This sequence joins TRBV5-5 and TRBJ1-4, with TRBD1 identical over 10 bases. J was trimmed by 8 bases and V by 4 bases; bases with no gene match: 11. The CDR3 covers 16 residues. Per the germline V gene, CDR1 is SGHKS and CDR2 is YYEKEE (reference sequence). CDR3 sequence reads: CASSRQGASPSEKLFF. The CDR3 DNA follows: TGTGCCAGCAGCAGACAGGGGGCGAGCCCGAGCGAAAAACTGTTTTTT.

This sequence joins TRBV7-9 and TRBJ1-3, with 9 bases aligning to TRBD1. CDR1 is SEHNR, CDR2 FQNEAQ, per germline (reference sequence). There are 15 residues in the CDR3. V shed 6 bases, J shed 1 base, and the junction held 4 bases outside the gene matches. The CDR3 DNA reads as TGTGCCAGCAGTGGGGACAGGGTTTCTGGAAACACCATATATTTT. Residues: CASSGDRVSGNTIYF.

The V call is TRBV9, the J call TRBJ1-4; no firm D call. The V gene's germline CDR1 is SGDLS and CDR2 YYNGEE. The V and J ends lost 2 bases and 8 bases respectively, with 16 bases between them. The CDR3 consists of 15 residues. This CDR3 is CASSVTGRMDEKLFF. In DNA, the CDR3 is TGTGCCAGCAGCGTTACGGGGAGGATGGACGAAAAACTGTTTTTT. The complete variable domain, with remaining parts taken from reference TRBV9 and TRBJ1-4, reads DSGVTQTPKHLITATGQRVTLRCSPRSGDLSVYWYQQSLDQGLQFLIQYYNGEERAKGNILERFSAQQFPDLHSELNLSSLELGDSALYFCASSVTGRMDEKLFFGSGTQLSVL.

Comments on this clonotype: A much more abundant neighbour one base away suggests this may be a read error. The chain carries TRBV3-1 and TRBJ2-3; 7 nucleotides match TRBD2. This CDR3 spans 13 amino acids. The germline CDR1 and CDR2 sequences are LGHDT and YNNKEL (reference sequence). The CDR3 DNA follows: TGTCCCAGCAGCTCCGGGGGGACAGATACGCAGTATTTT. Translation gives CPSSSGGTDTQYF.

This sequence joins TRBV7-2 and TRBJ2-7; perhaps TRBD1 as D (6 bases). Germline CDR1 and CDR2: SGHTA and FQGNSA. Trimming stripped 6 bases from V and 3 bases from J, with 18 bases between. This CDR3 region has 15 residues. CDR3: CASRLPGTPHYEQYF. CDR3 in DNA: TGTGCCAGCAGATTACCCGGGACACCACACTACGAGCAGTACTTC.

This clonotype has ten or more counts. The chain joins TRBV11-1 to TRBJ1-2; the match to TRBD1 covers 11 bases. The V and J ends lost 3 bases and 3 bases, in that order; junction bases with no gene match: 9. The CDR3 runs to 17 residues. Germline V gene sequence: CDR1 SGHAT, CDR2 FQDESV (reference sequence). This CDR3 is CASSLSLRDRGYYGYTF. Here the CDR3 DNA reads TGTGCCAGCAGCTTGTCCCTCCGGGACAGGGGGTACTATGGCTACACCTTC.

In this sample, this clonotype turned up many times. The gene calls are TRBV19 and TRBJ1-2; D call uncertain. From germline, CDR1 is LNHDA and CDR2 SQIVND (reference sequence). The CDR3 covers 15 residues. Trimming stripped 3 bases from V and 2 bases from J, with 13 bases between. The CDR3 reads CASSIDEDPNYGYTF. Written as DNA, the CDR3 is TGTGCCAGTAGTATTGATGAAGACCCCAACTATGGCTACACCTTC.

Many counts were recorded for this clonotype. The chain carries TRBV4-2 and TRBJ2-1, with D possibly being TRBD2 (6 bases). Germline CDR1 LGHNA, CDR2 YNFKEQ. The V and J ends lost 0 bases and 5 bases respectively, with 14 bases between them. The CDR3 runs 16 residues. CDR3 coding DNA: TGTGCCAGCAGCCAAGAGAATCGGGAGCGAAACAATGAGCAGTTCTTC. Translating it yields CASSQENRERNNEQFF.

This clonotype has at least ten counts. The chain joins TRBV6-6 to TRBJ2-5; no clear D. This CDR3 contains 15 residues. The ends were cut back, 4 bases at V and 7 bases at J, with 19 bases in the middle. Germline V lookup: CDR1 MNHNY, CDR2 SVGAGI (reference sequence). CDR3 DNA sequence: TGTGCCAGCAGTTTCTCGTCCGTTGGCTCGTGGACCCAGTACTTC. Amino acid sequence: CASSFSSVGSWTQYF.

This clonotype has at least ten counts. The CDR3 loop reads CASSLTANTGELFF. The CDR3 nucleotides read TGTGCCAGTAGTCTCACTGCGAACACCGGGGAGCTGTTTTTT. The chain combines TRBV19 with TRBJ2-2; D gene uncertain. CDR1 is LNHDA and CDR2 is SQIVND in the germline V gene (reference sequence). This CDR3 contains 14 residues. Trimming stripped 5 bases from V and 0 bases from J, with 7 bases between.

The V call is TRBV5-1, the J call TRBJ2-1; 12 nucleotides align to TRBD2. Germline V gene sequence: CDR1 SGHRS, CDR2 YFSETQ. The J segment lost 6 bases and the V segment lost 4 bases, leaving 2 bases of the junction unmatched. The CDR3 is 14 amino acids. DNA of the CDR3: TGCGCCAGCAGCCGGGGACTAGCGGGCAATGAGCAGTTCTTC. It specifies CASSRGLAGNEQFF.

This clonotype was seen repeatedly, ten times or more. As DNA, the CDR3 is TGTGCCATATCAGACACCTACACCGGGGAGCTGTTTTTT. Protein: CAISDTYTGELFF. The chain couples TRBV24-1 to TRBJ2-2; no firm D call. Trimming stripped 11 bases from V and 3 bases from J, with 12 bases between. Germline-derived CDR1 and CDR2 are KGHDR and SFDVKD. CDR3 length: 13 residues.

This clonotype showed up many times. The chain links TRBV5-1 to TRBJ1-6; tentative D call: TRBD1 (5 bases). Trimming shortened V by 0 bases and J by 11 bases, and 12 bases separated the two germline ends. The germline CDR1 and CDR2 sequences are SGHRS and YFSETQ. This CDR3 region has 14 residues. CDR3: CASSLGQGMTPLHF. The CDR3 DNA reads as TGCGCCAGCAGCTTGGGGCAGGGCATGACACCCCTCCACTTT.

A few counts support this clonotype. V and J are TRBV15 and TRBJ2-7, with TRBD1 matching over 9 bases. J lost 4 bases, V lost 0 bases, and 7 bases had no gene match. Germline assignment: CDR1 LNHNV and CDR2 YYDKDF (reference sequence). CDR3 length: 16 amino acids. The CDR3 DNA sequence: TGTGCCACCAGCAGAGATCGAGGGACAGGGATGTACGAGCAGTACTTC. It codes for CATSRDRGTGMYEQYF. Combining the CDR3 with reference TRBV15 and TRBJ2-7 gives the whole variable domain DAMVIQNPRYQVTQFGKPVTLSCSQTLNHNVMYWYQQKSSQAPKLLFHYYDKDFNNEADTPDNFQSRRPNTSFCFLDIRSPGLGDTAMYLCATSRDRGTGMYEQYFGPGTRLTVT.

As to this clonotype: Since a much larger clone is just one base distant, this may be a read error. A read error is likely, as this CDR3 ends without the conserved phenylalanine or tryptophan. The rearrangement joins TRBV19 to TRBJ1-3; weak D call: TRBD1 (6 bases). Trimming left V 10 bases short and J 0 bases short, with 10 bases between. Germline V lookup: CDR1 LNHDA, CDR2 SQIVND (reference sequence). The CDR3 extends over 13 amino acids. CDR3 coding DNA: TGTGCCACCCGGACAGTCTCTGGAAACACCATATATATT. Protein sequence: CATRTVSGNTIYI.

Worth noting for this clonotype: Its ends do not fully match the called genes, so a read error is possible. The chain employs TRBV2 and TRBJ1-5, with 8 bases aligning to TRBD1. Germline-derived CDR1 and CDR2 are SNHLY and FYNNEI. This CDR3 comprises 13 residues. The CDR3 loop is CASSYRGDQPQHF. The CDR3 DNA is TGCGCCAGCAGTTACAGGGGGGATCAGCCCCAGCATTTT.